This T cell receptor (beta chain) was sequenced in a study of cytomegalovirus exposure and HLA in healthy donors. Overall study results and limits: Association of a missense DCLRE1C variant with TCR beta V- and J-gene trimming was reported in a later analysis. A previous analysis found most TCR beta V segments productive roughly 87% or roughly 30% of the time. It was assumed in the presence/absence analyses that sequencing depth was roughly uniform across donors. In a later analysis, HLA-C alleles had the fewest associated TCRs, DRB1 alleles the most.

It was with 60 Vbeta and 13 Jbeta primers that the PCR ran. Only in-frame clones appear in the TCRdb table, and some are missing; sequencing was by immunoSEQ multiplex PCR. This sample has under 150,000 clones, with 78% found just once. As concerns this clone: Its specificity is unknown.

The germline V gene encodes CDR1 MNHEY and CDR2 SVGAGI. CDR3 size: 14 residues. V lost 7 bases, J lost 3 bases, and 15 bases lay in between. The gene calls are TRBV6-5 and TRBJ1-2; D possibly corresponds to TRBD1 (5 bases). Source material: PBMCs. This TCR was sampled from a woman in her twenties or thirties in good health and CMV-seropositive. CDR3 residues: CASTESWGDYGYTF. CDR3 coding DNA: TGTGCCAGCACCGAGTCCTGGGGGGACTATGGCTACACCTTC.